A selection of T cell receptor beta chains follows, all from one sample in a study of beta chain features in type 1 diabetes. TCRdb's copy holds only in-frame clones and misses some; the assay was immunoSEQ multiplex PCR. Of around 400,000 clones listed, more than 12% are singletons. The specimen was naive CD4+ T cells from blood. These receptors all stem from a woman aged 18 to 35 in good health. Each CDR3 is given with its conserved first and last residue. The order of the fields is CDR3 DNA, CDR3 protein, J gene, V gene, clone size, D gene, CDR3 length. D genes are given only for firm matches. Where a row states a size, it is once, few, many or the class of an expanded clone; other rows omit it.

TGTGCCAGCAGCCCCTCACCCAGGGCAGCGGGAAACACCATATATTTT | CASSPSPRAAGNTIYF | TRBJ1-3 | TRBV5-4 | . | . | 16
TGTGCCAGCAGCTTTCAGACAGGGGTCATCGGGGAGCTGTTTTTT | CASSFQTGVIGELFF | TRBJ2-2 | TRBV7-9 | . | TRBD1 | 15
TGCAGCGTTGACACGTCCCGGGAGACCCAGTACTTC | CSVDTSRETQYF | TRBJ2-5 | TRBV29-1 | . | . | 12
TGTGCCAGCAGCTTAGCAGGGAGGGGAGAGACCCAGTACTTC | CASSLAGRGETQYF | TRBJ2-5 | TRBV7-3 | few | TRBD2 | 14
TGTGCCAGTTTTAGGGGGAACGAGCAGTACTTC | CASFRGNEQYF | TRBJ2-7 | TRBV19 | . | . | 11
TGCAGCGTTGGTACAGGGGGCAATCAGCCCCAGCATTTT | CSVGTGGNQPQHF | TRBJ1-5 | TRBV29-1 | few | TRBD1 | 13
TGTGCCTGGAGTTTTCAGGGAGGGTCAGATACGCAGTATTTT | CAWSFQGGSDTQYF | TRBJ2-3 | TRBV30 | few | TRBD2 | 14
TGTGCCAGCAGTTTCTTGAACACCGGGGAGCTGTTTTTT | CASSFLNTGELFF | TRBJ2-2 | TRBV7-2 | few | . | 13
TGTGCCATCACGGGACTAGCGGAAGAGAATGAGCAGTTCTTC | CAITGLAEENEQFF | TRBJ2-1 | TRBV10-3 | few | TRBD2 | 14
TGTGCCAACAGCGTGGGGACTAGCGGAGGTGAGCAGTTCTTC | CANSVGTSGGEQFF | TRBJ2-1 | TRBV10-3 | . | TRBD2 | 14
TGTGCCAGCAGGGAAAGTAGCGGGAGGCGCTACAATGAGCAGTTCTTC | CASRESSGRRYNEQFF | TRBJ2-1 | TRBV6-1 | . | TRBD2 | 16
TGTGCCAGCTCACCGGGACAGGACCAAGCTTTCTTT | CASSPGQDQAFF | TRBJ1-1 | TRBV18 | few | TRBD1 | 12
TGTGCCAGCTATACATCGATGCGCGGGAGTAGAGATACGCAGTATTTT | CASYTSMRGSRDTQYF | TRBJ2-3 | TRBV6-6 | . | TRBD2 | 16
TGTGCCAGCTTCCTTGGTCGGGAGCAGTACTTC | CASFLGREQYF | TRBJ2-7 | TRBV27 | . | . | 11
TGTGCCAGCAGCTTCCAGCGGGAGGGGAGCGGGGAGCTGTTTTTT | CASSFQREGSGELFF | TRBJ2-2 | TRBV11-3 | . | TRBD2 | 15
TGTGCCACCAGCAGAGATCCCGGTGGTAATGAAAAACTGTTTTTT | CATSRDPGGNEKLFF | TRBJ1-4 | TRBV15 | few | . | 15
TGTGCCAGCAGTGAAGCCAGGAGGGACTATGGCTACACCTTC | CASSEARRDYGYTF | TRBJ1-2 | TRBV6-1 | . | . | 14
TGTGCCTGGAGCTCACTAGCGGACCCCCGCACAGATACGCAGTATTTT | CAWSSLADPRTDTQYF | TRBJ2-3 | TRBV30 | few | TRBD2 | 16
TGTGCCAGCAGCCTTGACAGGACAAGCAATCAGCCCCAGCATTTT | CASSLDRTSNQPQHF | TRBJ1-5 | TRBV6-6 | . | . | 15
TGTGCCAGCAGTTTAGCTAGCGGGAGGGGGGAGACCCAGTACTTC | CASSLASGRGETQYF | TRBJ2-5 | TRBV28 | . | TRBD2 | 15
TGTGCCAGCAGTGAAGCATTTAGCGGGTTGAACACTGAAGCTTTCTTT | CASSEAFSGLNTEAFF | TRBJ1-1 | TRBV6-1 | . | . | 16
TGTGCCAGCAGCTGGGCGGGGCTCACAGATACGCAGTATTTT | CASSWAGLTDTQYF | TRBJ2-3 | TRBV7-9 | . | . | 14
TGTGCCAGCAGCTCGACGGACAGAACTAATGAAAAACTGTTTTTT | CASSSTDRTNEKLFF | TRBJ1-4 | TRBV7-2 | few | . | 15
TGCGCCAGCAGCCCCGGACAGTACTACGAGCAGTACTTC | CASSPGQYYEQYF | TRBJ2-7 | TRBV5-1 | few | . | 13
TGTGCCAGTAGTATTCAAGGACAGGGATCTGAAGCTTTCTTT | CASSIQGQGSEAFF | TRBJ1-1 | TRBV19 | few | TRBD1 | 14
TGCGCCAGCAGCTTGCCGGGAAGTAATGAGCAGTTCTTC | CASSLPGSNEQFF | TRBJ2-1 | TRBV5-1 | . | . | 13
TGTGCCAGCTCACCCCCGCTTGGGCTGGATGGCTACACCTTC | CASSPPLGLDGYTF | TRBJ1-2 | TRBV18 | few | . | 14
TGTGCCAGCAGTGAAAAAACAGGGGTCTCTGGGGCCAACGTCCTGACTTTC | CASSEKTGVSGANVLTF | TRBJ2-6 | TRBV25-1 | . | TRBD1 | 17
TGTGCCAGCAGCGTTTCGACAGGGACTGGAAACACCATATATTTT | CASSVSTGTGNTIYF | TRBJ1-3 | TRBV9 | few | TRBD1 | 15
TGTGCCAGCAGTCCCGAACGGGATTCCAGGGAGCTGTTTTTT | CASSPERDSRELFF | TRBJ2-2 | TRBV28 | few | . | 14
TGTGCCTGGAGTCCGGGACAGGGAAACATTCAGTACTTC | CAWSPGQGNIQYF | TRBJ2-4 | TRBV30 | . | TRBD1 | 13
TGCGCCAGCAGCCAAGACCCCGGACAGGGGTACGGGGAGCTGTTTTTT | CASSQDPGQGYGELFF | TRBJ2-2 | TRBV4-3 | . | TRBD1 | 16
TGTGCCAGCAGTTTACGTAGCGAGGTGAAGACCCAGTACTTC | CASSLRSEVKTQYF | TRBJ2-5 | TRBV28 | few | . | 14
TGTGCCAGCAGCTTGGCCGGGGAGGGGTACTACGAGCAGTACTTC | CASSLAGEGYYEQYF | TRBJ2-7 | TRBV5-4 | few | TRBD2 | 15
TGTGCCAGCAGTCAGGGAGGAGAGACCCAGTACTTC | CASSQGGETQYF | TRBJ2-5 | TRBV2 | few | . | 12
TGCAGCGTTCGCGGCCCAGGAGGTCCCACCTACGAGCAGTACTTC | CSVRGPGGPTYEQYF | TRBJ2-7 | TRBV29-1 | . | . | 15
TGTGCCAGCAGCTTAGTCAGGGCCTACAATGAGCAGTTCTTC | CASSLVRAYNEQFF | TRBJ2-1 | TRBV7-9 | . | . | 14
TGTGCCAGCAGTTCCGGACTAGTCGCTAGCACAGATACGCAGTATTTT | CASSSGLVASTDTQYF | TRBJ2-3 | TRBV25-1 | . | TRBD2 | 16
TGTGCCAGTACCGGTAGCGGGATTTACTACAATGAGCAGTTCTTC | CASTGSGIYYNEQFF | TRBJ2-1 | TRBV19 | few | TRBD2 | 15
TGTGCCAGCAGTAATAACATGAACACTGAAGCTTTCTTT | CASSNNMNTEAFF | TRBJ1-1 | TRBV28 | . | . | 13
TGTGCTAGCAGCACGGGGTTAGCGGGAGCTAAAGAGCAGTACTTC | CASSTGLAGAKEQYF | TRBJ2-7 | TRBV7-7 | . | TRBD2 | 15
TGTGCCAGCAGCCTCGGACTAGCTCCCAATGAGCAGTTCTTC | CASSLGLAPNEQFF | TRBJ2-1 | TRBV7-9 | few | TRBD2 | 14
TGTGCCAGCAGCTTAGCCCTGACAGGCTACAATGAGCAGTTCTTC | CASSLALTGYNEQFF | TRBJ2-1 | TRBV7-9 | . | . | 15